The 13 T cell receptor beta chains below come from one sample, sequenced in a study of identical twins. MiXCR, run by TCRdb on the 5' RACE reads, gives a single entry per CDR3 protein. The sample yields 450,000 or so distinct CDR3 sequences, around 14% seen once. These data were also reused for a study on yellow fever vaccine responses in identical twins.

The sequenced sample consisted of CD4+ T cells sorted from blood. All receptors derive from a woman between 18 and 29 years old in good health.

V gene TRBV30 combines with J gene TRBJ2-1; 10 positions agree with TRBD2. V shed 2 bases, J shed 1 base, and the junction held 2 bases outside the gene matches. This CDR3 is 15 amino acids long. Germline V gives CDR1 GTSNPN, CDR2 SVGIG (reference sequence). The CDR3: CAWSRTSGSYNEQFF. In nucleotides, the CDR3 is TGTGCCTGGAGTCGGACTAGCGGTTCCTACAATGAGCAGTTCTTC.

The V call is TRBV5-1, the J call TRBJ2-5; 7 bases are a match to TRBD2. Germline CDR1 is SGHRS and CDR2 is YFSETQ. This CDR3 has 13 residues. V lost 2 bases, J lost 3 bases, and 1 base stayed unmatched. Written as DNA, the CDR3 is TGCGCCAGCAGCTTCGGACTAGAAGAGACCCAGTACTTC. It is translated as CASSFGLEETQYF.

This clonotype has a count of ten or more. The rearrangement joins TRBV20-1 to TRBJ2-4, with D maybe TRBD2 (5 bases). Germline assignment: CDR1 DFQATT and CDR2 SNEGSKA (reference sequence). V was shortened by 2 bases and J by 1 base, with 12 bases between the two germline ends. CDR3 length: 15 amino acids. The CDR3 DNA follows: TGCAGTGCTAGACCCCCATCGGGGGCCAAAAACATTCAGTACTTC. It translates to CSARPPSGAKNIQYF.

This rearrangement joins TRBV3-1 to TRBJ2-7, with D perhaps matching TRBD1 or TRBD2 (5 bases each). The V gene lost 7 bases and the J gene lost 0 bases, with 13 bases spanning the gap. CDR1 LGHDT and CDR2 YNNKEL come from the germline V gene (reference sequence). The CDR3 totals 14 residues. In DNA, the CDR3 is TGTGCCAGCACCGGGACCGCGAGCTCCTACGAGCAGTACTTC. Protein product: CASTGTASSYEQYF.

This clonotype was observed a few times. This chain connects TRBV7-8 to TRBJ2-2; 7 positions match TRBD1. The J segment lost 4 bases and the V segment lost 1 base, leaving 3 bases of the junction unmatched. There are 15 residues in the CDR3. The germline CDR1 and CDR2 sequences are SGHVS and FQNEAQ. CDR3 residues: CASSLDGTVTGELFF. CDR3 nucleotide sequence: TGTGCCAGCAGCTTAGATGGGACAGTCACCGGGGAGCTGTTTTTT.

This clonotype was detected a few times. V usage is TRBV2 and J usage is TRBJ2-2, with TRBD2 as a possible D gene (5 bases). V gave up 5 bases and J gave up 7 bases, with 23 bases separating them. Germline CDR1 SNHLY, CDR2 FYNNEI. The CDR3 length is 17 residues. The CDR3 DNA follows: TGTGCCAGCAGTTACAAAATAGAGGGAAGTAGTGGCGGGGAGCTGTTTTTT. Translating gives CASSYKIEGSSGGELFF.

This clonotype was seen more than once but under ten times. CDR3 sequence: CASSYSRDRVEKLFF. Here the CDR3 DNA reads TGTGCCAGCAGTTACTCGAGGGACAGGGTTGAAAAACTGTTTTTT. V usage is TRBV6-5 and J usage is TRBJ1-4; 9 bases line up with TRBD1. The CDR3 is made up of 15 amino acids. V trimming: 0 bases; J trimming: 7 bases; junction bases outside the gene matches: 3. CDR1 and CDR2 from the germline V gene are MNHEY and SVGAGI.

This sequence joins TRBV6-1 and TRBJ2-5; 9 nucleotides line up with TRBD2. Trimming removed 6 bases from V and 5 bases from J; junction bases left unmatched: 16. This CDR3 region has 17 residues. The germline V gene encodes CDR1 MNHNS and CDR2 SASEGT. The CDR3 here is CASSKRILAGAGETQYF. In nucleotides, the CDR3 is TGTGCCAGCAGCAAACGCATCTTAGCGGGAGCAGGGGAGACCCAGTACTTC.

V is TRBV7-2 and J is TRBJ2-7; a possible D gene is TRBD1 (6 bases). CDR1 SGHTA and CDR2 FQGNSA come from the germline V gene. V was clipped by 8 bases and J by 9 bases, with 20 bases between them. The CDR3 contains 13 residues. The CDR3 DNA sequence: TGTGCCAGCGCCTCGGGACACGAAACGGGGCAGTACTTC. The encoded protein is CASASGHETGQYF.

This clonotype was counted a few times. The CDR3 DNA sequence: TGTGCCAGCAGCAAACGACTTAATCAGCCCCAGCATTTT. This translates into CASSKRLNQPQHF. This chain connects TRBV5-6 to TRBJ1-5; no clear D gene. Germline V gene data show CDR1 as SGHDT and CDR2 as YYEEEE. This CDR3 region has 13 residues. V shed 4 bases and J shed 4 bases, with 9 bases lying between them.

The CDR3 loop reads CASSHVGQMNTEAFF. CDR3 sequence (DNA): TGTGCCAGCAGCCATGTGGGTCAGATGAACACTGAAGCTTTCTTT. The rearrangement links TRBV14 to TRBJ1-1; no firm D call. CDR1 is SGHDN, CDR2 FVKESK, per germline. There are 15 residues in the CDR3. V shed 3 bases and J shed 0 bases, with 11 bases lying between them.

The gene calls are TRBV11-2 and TRBJ2-2, with TRBD1 matching over 9 bases. CDR3 length: 16 amino acids. V was pared by 1 base and J by 4 bases, with 4 bases of the junction left unmatched. From germline, CDR1 is SGHAT and CDR2 FQNNGV. The CDR3 reads CASSLGTGAGTGELFF. CDR3 coding DNA: TGTGCCAGCAGCTTAGGGACAGGGGCCGGCACCGGGGAGCTGTTTTTT. Supplemented by reference TRBV11-2 and TRBJ2-2, the full variable domain reads EAGVAQSPRYKIIEKRQSVAFWCNPISGHATLYWYQQILGQGPKLLIQFQNNGVVDDSQLPKDRFSAERLKGVDSTLKIQPAKLEDSAVYLCASSLGTGAGTGELFFGEGSRLTVL.

This sequence joins TRBV15 and TRBJ2-3; 7 bases are a match to TRBD2. V shed 3 bases, J shed 2 bases, and the junction held 5 bases outside the gene matches. CDR3 length: 15 amino acids. Per germline, CDR1 LNHNV and CDR2 YYDKDF (reference sequence). The CDR3, as DNA: TGTGCCACCAGCAGGGCGGGAGAGTCCACAGATACGCAGTATTTT. Its protein is CATSRAGESTDTQYF. Variable domain in full (rest from reference TRBV15 and TRBJ2-3): DAMVIQNPRYQVTQFGKPVTLSCSQTLNHNVMYWYQQKSSQAPKLLFHYYDKDFNNEADTPDNFQSRRPNTSFCFLDIRSPGLGDTAMYLCATSRAGESTDTQYFGPGTRLTVL.